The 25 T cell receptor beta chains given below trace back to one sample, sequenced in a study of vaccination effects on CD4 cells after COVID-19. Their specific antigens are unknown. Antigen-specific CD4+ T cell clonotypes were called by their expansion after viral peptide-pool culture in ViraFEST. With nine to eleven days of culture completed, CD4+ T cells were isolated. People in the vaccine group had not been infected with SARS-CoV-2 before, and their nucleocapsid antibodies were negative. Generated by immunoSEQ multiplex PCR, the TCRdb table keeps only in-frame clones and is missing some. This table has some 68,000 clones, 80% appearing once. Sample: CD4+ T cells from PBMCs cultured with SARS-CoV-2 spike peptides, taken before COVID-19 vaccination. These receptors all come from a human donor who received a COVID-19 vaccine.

The CDR3 sequence is CASSLTSGGAAYEQYV. The CDR3 coding sequence is TGCGCCAGCAGCTTAACTAGCGGGGGGGCAGCCTACGAGCAGTACGTC. This chain links TRBV5-1 with TRBJ2-7; the match to TRBD2 covers 13 bases. With V trimmed by 2 bases and J by 2 bases, 4 bases remained unmatched. CDR1 and CDR2 (germline): SGHRS, YFSETQ. There are 16 residues in the CDR3.

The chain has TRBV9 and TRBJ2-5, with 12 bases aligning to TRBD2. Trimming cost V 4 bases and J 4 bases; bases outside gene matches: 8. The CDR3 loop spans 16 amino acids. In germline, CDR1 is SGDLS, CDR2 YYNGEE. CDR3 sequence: CASSPGLAGSGETQYF. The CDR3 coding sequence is TGTGCCAGCAGCCCCGGACTAGCGGGGAGCGGAGAGACCCAGTACTTC.

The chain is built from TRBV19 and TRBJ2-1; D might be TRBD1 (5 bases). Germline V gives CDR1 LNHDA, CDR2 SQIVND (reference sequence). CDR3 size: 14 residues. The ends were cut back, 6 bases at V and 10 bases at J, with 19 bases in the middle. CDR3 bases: TGTGCCAGTAGACCCCAGGGCGTGACCGGAGAGCAGTTCTTC. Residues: CASRPQGVTGEQFF.

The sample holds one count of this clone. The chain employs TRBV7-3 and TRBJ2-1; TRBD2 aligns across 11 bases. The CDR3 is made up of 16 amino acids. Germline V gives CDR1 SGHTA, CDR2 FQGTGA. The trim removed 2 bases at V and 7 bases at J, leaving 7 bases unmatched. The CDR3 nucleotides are TGTGCCAGCAGCTTAGGTAGCGGGGGGGCCAAGAATGAGCAGTTCTTC. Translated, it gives CASSLGSGGAKNEQFF.

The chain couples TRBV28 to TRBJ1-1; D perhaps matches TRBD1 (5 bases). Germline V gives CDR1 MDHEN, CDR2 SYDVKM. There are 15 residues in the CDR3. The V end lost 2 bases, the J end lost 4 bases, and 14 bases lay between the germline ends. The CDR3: CASSLRGLGGTEAFF. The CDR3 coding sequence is TGTGCCAGCAGTTTAAGGGGCCTGGGGGGCACTGAAGCTTTCTTT.

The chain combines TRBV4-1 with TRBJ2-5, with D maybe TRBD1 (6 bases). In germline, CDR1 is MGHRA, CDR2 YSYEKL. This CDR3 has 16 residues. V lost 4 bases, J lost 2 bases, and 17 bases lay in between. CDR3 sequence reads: CASSPGPLGGQETQYF. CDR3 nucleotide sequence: TGCGCCAGCAGCCCGGGACCTCTAGGGGGTCAAGAGACCCAGTACTTC.

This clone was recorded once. The CDR3 bases are TGTGCCAGCAGCTTAGGGGGGACAGGGATGAGTTTGACGAACATTCAGTACTTC. Its protein is CASSLGGTGMSLTNIQYF. The chain employs TRBV11-2 and TRBJ2-4; TRBD1 matches at 9 bases. Germline CDR1 and CDR2: SGHAT and FQNNGV. This CDR3 region has 18 residues. The junction had 14 bases not matched to a gene; V was cut back by 1 base and J by 7 bases.

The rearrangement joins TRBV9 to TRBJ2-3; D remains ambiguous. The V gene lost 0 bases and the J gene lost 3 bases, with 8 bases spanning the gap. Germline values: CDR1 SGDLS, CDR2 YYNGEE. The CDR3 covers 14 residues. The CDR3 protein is CASSVGGITDTQYF. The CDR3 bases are TGTGCCAGCAGCGTAGGTGGGATAACAGATACGCAGTATTTT. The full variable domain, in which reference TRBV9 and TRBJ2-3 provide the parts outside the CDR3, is DSGVTQTPKHLITATGQRVTLRCSPRSGDLSVYWYQQSLDQGLQFLIQYYNGEERAKGNILERFSAQQFPDLHSELNLSSLELGDSALYFCASSVGGITDTQYFGPGTRLTVL.

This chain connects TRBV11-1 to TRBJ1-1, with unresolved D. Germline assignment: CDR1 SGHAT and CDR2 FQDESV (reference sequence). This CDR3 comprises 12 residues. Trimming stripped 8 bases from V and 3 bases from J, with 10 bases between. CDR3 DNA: TGTGCCAGCGGCGTTCGGGACACTGAAGCTTTCTTT. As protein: CASGVRDTEAFF.

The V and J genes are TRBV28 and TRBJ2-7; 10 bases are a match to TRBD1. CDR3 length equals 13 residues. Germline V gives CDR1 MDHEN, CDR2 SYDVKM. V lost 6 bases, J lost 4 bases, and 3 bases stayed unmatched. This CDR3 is CASSLGQGYEQYV. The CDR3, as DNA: TGTGCCAGCAGCCTGGGACAGGGGTACGAGCAGTACGTC.

The CDR3 reads CASKETDTRNYGYTF. The CDR3 DNA reads TGTGCCAGCAAAGAGACAGATACTCGTAACTATGGCTACACCTTC. V usage is TRBV28 and J usage is TRBJ1-2; D might be TRBD1 (5 bases). This CDR3 has 15 residues. In germline, CDR1 is MDHEN, CDR2 SYDVKM. Trimming shortened V by 7 bases and J by 1 base, and 16 bases separated the two germline ends.

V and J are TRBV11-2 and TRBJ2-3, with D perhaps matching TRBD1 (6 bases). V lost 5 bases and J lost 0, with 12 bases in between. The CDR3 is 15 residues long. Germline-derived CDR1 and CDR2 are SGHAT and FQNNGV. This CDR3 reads CASSPDRTSTDTQYF. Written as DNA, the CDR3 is TGTGCCAGCAGCCCCGACAGGACCAGCACAGATACGCAGTATTTT.

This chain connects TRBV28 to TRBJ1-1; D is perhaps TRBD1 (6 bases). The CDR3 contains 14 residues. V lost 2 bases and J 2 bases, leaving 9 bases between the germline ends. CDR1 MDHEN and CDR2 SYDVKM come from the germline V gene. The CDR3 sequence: CASSLGGSNTEAFF. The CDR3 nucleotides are TGTGCCAGCAGTTTAGGGGGCAGCAACACTGAAGCTTTCTTT.

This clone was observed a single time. The chain's CDR3 is CASSGRLRYYTEAFF. DNA of the CDR3: TGTGCCAGCAGTGGTAGATTGAGGTACTACACTGAAGCTTTCTTT. This sequence joins TRBV2 and TRBJ1-1; D is unresolved. The V and J ends lost 4 bases and 3 bases respectively, with 15 bases between them. Germline CDR1 and CDR2: SNHLY and FYNNEI. CDR3 length: 15 amino acids.

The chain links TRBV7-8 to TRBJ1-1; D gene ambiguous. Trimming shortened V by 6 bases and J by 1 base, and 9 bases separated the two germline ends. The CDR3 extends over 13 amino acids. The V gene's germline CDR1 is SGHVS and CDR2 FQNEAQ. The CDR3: CASSLHQNTEAFF. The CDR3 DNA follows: TGTGCCAGCAGTTTACACCAGAACACTGAAGCTTTCTTT.

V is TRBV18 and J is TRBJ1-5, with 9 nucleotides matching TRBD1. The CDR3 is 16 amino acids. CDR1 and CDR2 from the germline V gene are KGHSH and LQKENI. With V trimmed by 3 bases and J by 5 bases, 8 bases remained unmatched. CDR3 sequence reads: CASSPVGTGPDQPQHF. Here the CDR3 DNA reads TGTGCCAGCTCACCCGTCGGGACAGGGCCGGATCAGCCCCAGCATTTT.

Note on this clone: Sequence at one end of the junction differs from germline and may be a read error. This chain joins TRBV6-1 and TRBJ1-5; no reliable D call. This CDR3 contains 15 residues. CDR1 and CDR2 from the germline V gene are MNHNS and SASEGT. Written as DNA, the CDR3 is TGTGCCAGCGGTGAGGGCGCCCATAGCAATCAGCCCCAGCATTTT. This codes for CASGEGAHSNQPQHF.

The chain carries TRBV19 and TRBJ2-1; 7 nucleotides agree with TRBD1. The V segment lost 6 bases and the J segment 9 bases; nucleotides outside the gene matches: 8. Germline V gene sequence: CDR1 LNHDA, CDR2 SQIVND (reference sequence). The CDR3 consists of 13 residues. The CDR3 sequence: CASSSTGTAEQFF. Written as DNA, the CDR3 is TGTGCCAGTAGCTCGACAGGGACGGCTGAGCAGTTCTTC.

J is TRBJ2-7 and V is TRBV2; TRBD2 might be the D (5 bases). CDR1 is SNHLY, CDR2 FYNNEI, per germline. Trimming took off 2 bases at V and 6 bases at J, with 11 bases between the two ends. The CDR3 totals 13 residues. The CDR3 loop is CASSEFEGSEQYV. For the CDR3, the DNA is TGTGCCAGCAGTGAATTCGAAGGGAGCGAGCAGTACGTC.

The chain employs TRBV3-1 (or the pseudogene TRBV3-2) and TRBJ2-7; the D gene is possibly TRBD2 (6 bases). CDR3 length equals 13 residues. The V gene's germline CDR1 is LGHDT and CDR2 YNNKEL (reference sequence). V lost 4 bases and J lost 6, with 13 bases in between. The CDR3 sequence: CASSLSLGGEQYV. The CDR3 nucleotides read TGTGCCAGCAGCCTTAGTCTGGGGGGCGAGCAGTACGTC.

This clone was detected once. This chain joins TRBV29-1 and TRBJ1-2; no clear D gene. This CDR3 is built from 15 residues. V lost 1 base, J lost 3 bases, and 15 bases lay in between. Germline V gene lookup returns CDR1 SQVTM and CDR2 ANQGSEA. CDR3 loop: CSVEALGLPHYGYTF. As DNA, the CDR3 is TGCAGCGTTGAAGCCCTAGGGCTACCTCACTATGGCTACACCTTC.

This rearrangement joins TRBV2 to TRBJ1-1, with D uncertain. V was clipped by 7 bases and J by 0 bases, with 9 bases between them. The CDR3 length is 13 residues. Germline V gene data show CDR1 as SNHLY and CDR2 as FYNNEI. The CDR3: CASIMTVNTEAFF. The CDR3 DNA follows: TGTGCCAGCATTATGACGGTGAACACTGAAGCTTTCTTT.

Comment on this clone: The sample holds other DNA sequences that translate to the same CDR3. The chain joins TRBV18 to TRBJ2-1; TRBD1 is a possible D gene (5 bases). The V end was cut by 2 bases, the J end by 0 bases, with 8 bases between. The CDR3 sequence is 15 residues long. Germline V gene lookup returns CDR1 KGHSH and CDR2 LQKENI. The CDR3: CASSPSGFSYNEQFF. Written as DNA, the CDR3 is TGTGCCAGCTCACCATCAGGGTTCTCCTACAATGAGCAGTTCTTC.

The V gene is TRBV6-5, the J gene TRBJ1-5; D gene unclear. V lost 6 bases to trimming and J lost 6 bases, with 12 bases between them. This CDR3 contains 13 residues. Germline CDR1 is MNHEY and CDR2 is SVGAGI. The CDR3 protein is CASSDGPRQPQHF. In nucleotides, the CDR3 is TGTGCCAGCAGCGACGGGCCCCGTCAGCCCCAGCATTTT.

Written as DNA, the CDR3 is TGTGCCAGCAGCGTCACAGGGGGTCTGGGAAACATTCAGTACTTC. Translated: CASSVTGGLGNIQYF. This chain joins TRBV9 and TRBJ2-4; 8 bases line up with TRBD1. The junction had 7 bases not matched to a gene; V was cut back by 2 bases and J by 6 bases. The CDR3 is made up of 15 amino acids. Per germline, CDR1 SGDLS and CDR2 YYNGEE.